The rows below give T cell receptor beta chains drawn from one sample of a study of cytomegalovirus exposure and HLA in healthy donors. Sequencing used immunoSEQ multiplex PCR; TCRdb keeps in-frame clones, though not all of them. Counted here are approximately 140,000 clones, just under 80% occurring once; the ten biggest clones make up around 1.5%. The material sequenced was PBMCs. The receptors derive from a young woman in good health and CMV-seronegative. The CDR3 runs from the conserved cysteine through the conserved F or W. Fields, in order: V gene, D gene, CDR3 length, J gene, clone size, CDR3 DNA, CDR3 protein. D genes are given only for firm matches. Clone size appears in some rows only: once, few, many, or a class for an expanded clone.

>TRBV6-5|-|16|TRBJ1-2|-
TGTGCCAGCAGTTCCCCGACAGCTTTCTCTAACTATGGCTACACCTTC
CASSSPTAFSNYGYTF
>TRBV27|-|17|TRBJ1-2|-
TGTGCCAGCAGTTTTTCGGGACTTACCTGGGGTGAGGATGGCTACACCTTC
CASSFSGLTWGEDGYTF
>TRBV5-4|TRBD2|16|TRBJ2-3|-
TGTGCCAGCAGCCTAGCGGGAGGTTATTCCGCAGATACGCAGTATTTT
CASSLAGGYSADTQYF
>TRBV6-4|TRBD1|15|TRBJ1-2|-
TGTGCCAGCAGTGACTCGACAGGGACCGGTTATGGCTACACCTTC
CASSDSTGTGYGYTF
>TRBV4-1|TRBD2|14|TRBJ2-5|-
TGCGCCAGCAGCCAGGTAGCGGGAAAGGAGACCCAGTACTTC
CASSQVAGKETQYF
>TRBV5-1|TRBD1|13|TRBJ1-1|-
TGCGCCAGCAGCGACAGGGTGAACACTGAAGCTTTCTTT
CASSDRVNTEAFF
>TRBV29-1|-|13|TRBJ1-1|-
TGCAGCGTTTGCCTCGGTGCGGGGAGCGAAGCTTTCTTT
CSVCLGAGSEAFF
>TRBV7-9|-|14|TRBJ1-1|-
TGTGCCAGCAGCCAGGTCGGGGGGAACACTGAAGCTTTCTTT
CASSQVGGNTEAFF
>TRBV30|TRBD2|13|TRBJ2-1|-
TGTGCCTGGGCTAGCGGTGCGTACAATGAGCAGTTCTTC
CAWASGAYNEQFF
>TRBV6-1|-|13|TRBJ1-5|-
TGTGCCAGCAGTGAAAGGGGTCCCCAGCCCCAGCATTTT
CASSERGPQPQHF
>TRBV19|TRBD2|14|TRBJ2-1|-
TGTGCCAGCGGATTTGGGACTAGCGGGAGGGTCGAATTCTTC
CASGFGTSGRVEFF
>TRBV7-9|-|14|TRBJ2-1|-
TGTGCCAGCAGCCCCCTTCGACACACCAATGAGCAGTTCTTC
CASSPLRHTNEQFF
>TRBV27|TRBD1|15|TRBJ2-1|-
TGTGCCAGCAGTTTAGGGCCGACAGGGCTCGATGAGCAGTTCTTC
CASSLGPTGLDEQFF
>TRBV6-5|-|12|TRBJ2-7|few
TGTGCCAGCAGCGAGACCGGGGGCGAGCAGTACTTC
CASSETGGEQYF